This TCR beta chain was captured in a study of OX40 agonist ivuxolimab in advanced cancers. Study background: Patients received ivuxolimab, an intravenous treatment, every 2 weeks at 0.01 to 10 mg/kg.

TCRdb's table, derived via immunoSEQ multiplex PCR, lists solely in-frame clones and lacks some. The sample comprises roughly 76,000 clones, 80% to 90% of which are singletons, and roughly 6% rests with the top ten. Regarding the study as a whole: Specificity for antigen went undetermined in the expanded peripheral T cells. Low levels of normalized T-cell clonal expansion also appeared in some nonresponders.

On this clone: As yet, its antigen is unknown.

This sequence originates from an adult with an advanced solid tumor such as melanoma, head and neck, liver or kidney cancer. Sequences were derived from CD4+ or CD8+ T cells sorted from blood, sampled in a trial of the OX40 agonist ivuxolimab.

As DNA, the CDR3 is TGTGCCAGCAGCGCCCGCCTCAGCGGGAAAGAGACCCAGTACTTC. It is translated as CASSARLSGKETQYF. V usage is TRBV11-1 and J usage is TRBJ2-5; 7 nucleotides agree with TRBD2. The V gene end was trimmed by 5 bases and the J gene end by 3 bases; junction bases not matched to a gene: 9. The CDR3 runs 15 residues. The germline gives CDR1 SGHAT, CDR2 FQDESV (reference sequence).